The sequence of this T cell receptor beta chain was determined in a study of beta chain features in type 1 diabetes. Via the markers CD45RO/CCR7/CD25/CD127/CD95/CD27, stem cell-like memory, regulatory, central memory and naive CD4+ cells were sorted. Study results and limitations: Type 1 diabetes patients showed fewer insertions and more deletions at VDJ junctions. Across all four CD4+ subsets, people with type 1 diabetes showed modestly shorter TCRB CDR3s. Highly expressing activated T cells could be over-counted with a cDNA template.

This clone was seen a few times. Its antigen is not identified. Germline V gene sequence: CDR1 MNHNY, CDR2 SVGAGI (reference sequence). The J segment lost 5 bases and the V segment lost 4 bases, leaving 7 bases of the junction unmatched. This CDR3 region has 15 residues. Sequenced material consisted of expressed TCRB transcripts (all of the isolated RNA was reverse transcribed). Profiling relied on immunoSEQ multiplex PCR, and the TCRdb table lists in-frame clones only, not all of them. This sample carries around 280,000 clones, roughly 15% of them seen once, and the ten largest clones take 0.015% to 0.017%.

Sequencing used naive CD4+ T cells from blood. J is TRBJ2-2 and V is TRBV6-6, with 7 positions matching TRBD2. The receptor's source is a man aged 18 to 30 with type 1 diabetes. CDR3 in DNA: TGTGCCAGCAGTTCCCCCGGGGGGTTGACCGGGGAGCTGTTTTTT. Translated, it gives CASSSPGGLTGELFF.